The 24 T cell receptor beta chains reported below all come from one sample, sequenced in a study of cytomegalovirus exposure and HLA in healthy donors. TCRdb keeps only in-frame clones here, not all; method: immunoSEQ multiplex PCR. The data contain roughly 350,000 clones, 86% of them singletons. Sequencing used PBMCs. The receptors come from a woman aged 18-29 years in good health and CMV-seronegative.

This clone was counted a single time. As DNA, the CDR3 is TGTGCCAGCAGCGCGGGACTAGGATTAGACGAGCAGTACTTC. As protein: CASSAGLGLDEQYF. V usage is TRBV7-2 and J usage is TRBJ2-7, with 8 bases lining up with TRBD2. CDR1 and CDR2 from the germline V gene are SGHTA and FQGNSA. Trimming removed 5 bases from V and 5 bases from J; junction bases left unmatched: 8. The CDR3 is 14 residues long.

The rearrangement joins TRBV7-2 to TRBJ2-1, with D maybe TRBD1 (6 bases). The CDR3 has 16 residues. V lost 4 bases, J lost 8 bases, and 21 bases lay in between. Germline V CDR1 and CDR2: SGHTA, FQGNSA. CDR3 nucleotide sequence: TGTGCCAGCAGCTCGATGCGGTTAGGGGGTAGGGATGAGCAGTTCTTC. Translation gives CASSSMRLGGRDEQFF.

The CDR3 DNA is TGTGCCAGCAGCTTTGAGCCCTCCTACGAGCAGTACTTC. This encodes CASSFEPSYEQYF. J is TRBJ2-7 and V is TRBV7-8; D uncertain. This CDR3 is 13 amino acids long. The germline V gene encodes CDR1 SGHVS and CDR2 FQNEAQ. Trimming took off 3 bases at V and 0 bases at J, with 6 bases between the two ends.

The chain links TRBV19 to TRBJ1-2; possible D gene TRBD1, 5 bases. The CDR3 consists of 13 residues. Looked up from germline, CDR1 is LNHDA and CDR2 is SQIVND (reference sequence). V dropped 7 bases and J dropped 2 bases, with 11 bases sitting between them. CDR3 bases: TGTGCCAGTAATAACGGGGGGAACTATGGCTACACCTTC. As protein: CASNNGGNYGYTF. Full variable domain (outside the CDR3, taken from reference TRBV19 and TRBJ1-2): DGGITQSPKYLFRKEGQNVTLSCEQNLNHDAMYWYRQDPGQGLRLIYYSQIVNDFQKGDIAEGYSVSREKKESFPLTVTSAQKNPTAFYLCASNNGGNYGYTFGSGTRLTVV.

The V and J genes are TRBV27 and TRBJ1-1, with D hard to call. This CDR3 is built from 13 residues. Germline V gene lookup returns CDR1 MNHEY and CDR2 SMNVEV (reference sequence). Trimming cost V 6 bases and J 4 bases, with 12 bases left between them. The CDR3: CASSRQASTEAFF. Here the CDR3 DNA reads TGTGCCAGCAGCCGCCAGGCGAGCACTGAAGCTTTCTTT.

V is TRBV28 and J is TRBJ2-7, with 11 bases identical to TRBD1. There are 15 residues in the CDR3. Germline-derived CDR1 and CDR2 are MDHEN and SYDVKM. J was trimmed by 5 bases and V by 4 bases; bases with no gene match: 7. CDR3 sequence (DNA): TGTGCCAGCAGTTCACCGGGACAGGGGGTCGACGAGCAGTACTTC. It yields the protein CASSSPGQGVDEQYF.

The V call is TRBV7-9, the J call TRBJ2-1; D ambiguous. The CDR3 totals 15 residues. Germline CDR1 and CDR2: SEHNR and FQNEAQ (reference sequence). Trimming shortened V by 5 bases and J by 3 bases, and 14 bases separated the two germline ends. CDR3 in DNA: TGTGCCAGCAGCCTCCGCCTGACTGGCTACAATGAGCAGTTCTTC. Its protein product is CASSLRLTGYNEQFF.

CDR3 region: CASSVDGAGSYNEQFF. CDR3 sequence (DNA): TGTGCCAGCAGCGTAGATGGAGCGGGAAGCTACAATGAGCAGTTCTTC. The rearrangement joins TRBV9 to TRBJ2-1; 7 positions agree with TRBD2. The germline V gene encodes CDR1 SGDLS and CDR2 YYNGEE. Trimming took 0 bases from V and 3 from J; bases not matched to a gene: 6. The CDR3 totals 16 residues.

The V gene is TRBV13, the J gene TRBJ1-4, with 7 bases fitting TRBD1. The V gene's germline CDR1 is PRHDT and CDR2 FYEKMQ (reference sequence). The CDR3 has 13 amino acids. V lost 9 bases to trimming and J lost 0 bases; unmatched junction nucleotides: 1. DNA of the CDR3: TGTGCCAGTGGGACAGCAACTAATGAAAAACTGTTTTTT. Protein: CASGTATNEKLFF.

This chain uses TRBV5-1 with TRBJ1-5; D is uncertain. Germline assignment: CDR1 SGHRS and CDR2 YFSETQ. The CDR3 is 13 residues long. Trimming pared 1 base from V and 5 bases from J, leaving 7 bases between. CDR3 DNA sequence: TGCGCCAGCAGCTTGCAGGTGGATCAGCCCCAGCATTTT. It is translated as CASSLQVDQPQHF.

The chain joins TRBV9 to TRBJ2-7; TRBD2 aligns across 8 bases. The germline V gene encodes CDR1 SGDLS and CDR2 YYNGEE. CDR3 size: 16 residues. V gave up 1 base and J gave up 4 bases; unmatched junction bases: 10. The CDR3: CASSVLAGSALYEQYF. CDR3 nucleotide sequence: TGTGCCAGCAGCGTATTAGCGGGGAGCGCCCTTTACGAGCAGTACTTC.

V gene TRBV11-2 combines with J gene TRBJ2-7, with 7 bases fitting TRBD1. There are 13 residues in the CDR3. Germline CDR1 SGHAT, CDR2 FQNNGV. V shed 2 bases, J shed 3 bases, and the junction held 1 base outside the gene matches. The CDR3 DNA reads TGTGCCAGCAGCTTAAGACAGGGCTACGAGCAGTACTTC. Translating gives CASSLRQGYEQYF.

The rearrangement uses TRBV6-7 and TRBJ2-7; 11 nucleotides agree with TRBD2. TRBV6-7 is labeled an ORF, and its function is uncertain. V dropped 10 bases and J dropped 9; count of bases not matched to a gene: 11. There are 13 residues in the CDR3. For the CDR3, the DNA is TGTGCCACCCTCTTAGCGGGAGGGCCGGGGCAGTACTTC. Its protein product is CATLLAGGPGQYF.

V is TRBV10-3 and J is TRBJ2-5, with 8 bases lining up with TRBD1. The CDR3 runs 13 residues. CDR1 and CDR2 (germline): ENHRY, SYGVKD. V gave up 6 bases and J gave up 2 bases; unmatched junction bases: 2. Here the CDR3 DNA reads TGTGCCATCAGGGGACAGGAGCAAGAGACCCAGTACTTC. Translated: CAIRGQEQETQYF.

The V gene is TRBV2, the J gene TRBJ1-1, with D uncertain. V lost 3 bases, J lost 2 bases, and 10 bases lay in between. Germline V gene sequence: CDR1 SNHLY, CDR2 FYNNEI. The length of the CDR3 is 14 residues. The CDR3 nucleotides read TGTGCCAGCAGTGAGGAGGGCGGCAACACTGAAGCTTTCTTT. Residues: CASSEEGGNTEAFF.

In its sample, this clone was seen once. This chain joins TRBV6-1 and TRBJ2-6; maybe TRBD1 (5 bases). Looked up from germline, CDR1 is MNHNS and CDR2 is SASEGT. The CDR3 contains 14 residues. Trimming left V 6 bases short and J 4 bases short, with 10 bases between. The DNA for the CDR3 is TGTGCCAGCAGCAGGGCTCAAGGGGCCAACGTCCTGACTTTC. Protein sequence: CASSRAQGANVLTF.

The rearrangement joins TRBV5-4 to TRBJ2-7, with 13 bases matching TRBD2. J lost 6 bases, V lost 1 base, and 4 bases had no gene match. CDR3 length equals 15 residues. Germline V lookup: CDR1 SGHNT, CDR2 YYREEE (reference sequence). In DNA, the CDR3 is TGTGCCAGCAGCTTGCAACTAGCGGGAGGGTCCGAGCAGTACTTC. Amino acid sequence: CASSLQLAGGSEQYF.

The sample holds a few counts of this clone. CDR3 nucleotide sequence: TGTGCCAGCTGGGGAGGGCCTAATGAAAAACTGTTTTTT. It encodes CASWGGPNEKLFF. This sequence joins TRBV6-5 and TRBJ1-4; D call uncertain. Trimming shortened V by 8 bases and J by 3 bases, and 10 bases separated the two germline ends. The CDR3 loop spans 13 amino acids. CDR1 is MNHEY, CDR2 SVGAGI, per germline.

The chain links TRBV27 to TRBJ2-2; 7 bases are a match to TRBD1. V lost 5 bases and J lost 14; bases outside the gene matches: 32. CDR1 and CDR2 (germline): MNHEY, SMNVEV (reference sequence). This CDR3 has 20 amino acids. CDR3 region: CASSGPTGRSYLKEGPNLFF. CDR3 DNA: TGTGCCAGCAGTGGGCCGACAGGGAGATCTTACCTTAAAGAGGGGCCCAATCTGTTTTTT.

CDR3 DNA sequence: TGTGCCAGCAGCCCGCCCGGGGGATCAGACAATGAGCAGTTCTTC. This encodes CASSPPGGSDNEQFF. V gene TRBV5-4 combines with J gene TRBJ2-1, with D possibly matching TRBD2 (6 bases). CDR3 length: 15 residues. Germline V lookup: CDR1 SGHNT, CDR2 YYREEE (reference sequence). V was trimmed by 4 bases and J by 5 bases, leaving 16 bases between them.

The V gene is TRBV5-1, the J gene TRBJ1-2, with D maybe TRBD1 (6 bases). Trimming left V 4 bases short and J 2 bases short, with 6 bases between. The germline CDR1 and CDR2 sequences are SGHRS and YFSETQ. CDR3 size: 12 residues. CDR3 in DNA: TGCGCCAGCAGCGACAGGAACTATGGCTACACCTTC. Protein sequence: CASSDRNYGYTF.

The V call is TRBV2, the J call TRBJ2-7; possibly TRBD2 for D (6 bases). The germline gives CDR1 SNHLY, CDR2 FYNNEI. V was clipped by 7 bases and J by 3 bases, with 25 bases between them. This CDR3 is 17 amino acids long. CDR3 in amino acids: CASTPLGGAGSGYEQYF. Here the CDR3 DNA reads TGTGCCAGCACCCCTCTGGGCGGGGCCGGATCTGGCTACGAGCAGTACTTC.

Details on this clone: A read error is likely here: a far larger clone is one base away. The chain uses TRBV5-4 and TRBJ2-6; D is uncertain. Trimming shortened V by 4 bases and J by 0 bases, and 11 bases separated the two germline ends. The germline V gene encodes CDR1 SGHNT and CDR2 YYREEE (reference sequence). The CDR3 length is 16 residues. CDR3 DNA sequence: TGTGCCAGCAGCCAAGATTACACCTCTGGGGCCAACGTCCTGACTTTC. It codes for CASSQDYTSGANVLTF.

This rearrangement joins TRBV5-1 to TRBJ2-7, with 7 bases identical to TRBD2. Germline V CDR1 and CDR2: SGHRS, YFSETQ. Trimming cost V 4 bases and J 4 bases; bases outside gene matches: 14. This CDR3 is 16 amino acids long. The CDR3 sequence: CASSQATSSVPYEQYF. CDR3 bases: TGCGCCAGCAGCCAGGCGACTAGCAGTGTTCCTTACGAGCAGTACTTC.